This is a list of T cell receptor beta chains from one sample in a study of T cell responses to AZD1222 COVID-19 vaccine. The protocol was immunoSEQ multiplex PCR, while the TCRdb copy is restricted to in-frame clones and leaves out a portion. The data hold approximately 110,000 clones, with 70% to 90% observed a single time. Source: peripheral blood, taken on day 0 of MenACWY control vaccination. These receptors came from an adult in good health. Each CDR3 is given with its conserved first and last residue. D genes are given only for firm matches. Where a row states a size, it is once, few, many or the class of an expanded clone; other rows omit it.

NA	TRBV7-3	NA	TRBJ2-1	CASSPDSGLNEQFF	TGTGCCAGCAGCCCGGATAGCGGTTTGAATGAGCAGTTCTTC
NA	TRBV6-5	NA	TRBJ1-4	CASTEGPASNEKLFF	TGTGCCAGCACGGAGGGGCCCGCATCTAATGAAAAACTGTTTTTT
NA	TRBV21-1	once	TRBJ1-6	CASSLLGRSNNSPLHF	TGTGCCAGCAGCCTTTTAGGCCGGTCTAATAATTCACCCCTCCACTTT
TRBD2	TRBV3-1/TRBV3-2	NA	TRBJ2-7	CASSQGPGGFEQYF	TGTGCCAGCAGCCAAGGGCCGGGAGGGTTCGAGCAGTACTTC
NA	TRBV28	once	TRBJ1-2	CASSLPGNNYGYTF	TGTGCCAGCAGTTTACCGGGGAATAACTATGGCTACACCTTC
NA	TRBV28	NA	TRBJ2-3	CASDSRVTDTQYF	TGTGCCAGCGACAGTCGGGTCACAGATACGCAGTATTTT
NA	TRBV28	NA	TRBJ1-2	CASSFTGQFNYGYTF	TGTGCCAGCAGTTTCACAGGACAGTTTAACTATGGCTACACCTTC
TRBD2	TRBV18	few	TRBJ2-3	CASSPRGAGLNSGDTQYF	TGTGCCAGCTCACCCCGCGGAGCGGGACTCAACAGCGGCGATACGCAGTATTTT
TRBD2	TRBV5-4	NA	TRBJ2-3	CASSSIPGLGTDTQYF	TGTGCCAGCAGCTCCATCCCGGGACTAGGGACAGATACGCAGTATTTT
NA	TRBV19	NA	TRBJ1-4	CASRRSTDEKLFF	TGTGCCAGTAGACGGAGTACGGATGAAAAACTGTTTTTT
NA	TRBV4-1	NA	TRBJ2-7	CASSQPREYEQYF	TGCGCCAGCAGCCAACCCAGGGAATACGAGCAGTACTTC
TRBD1	TRBV7-8	NA	TRBJ2-7	CASSLVQGPSYEQYF	TGTGCCAGCAGCTTAGTACAGGGGCCCTCCTACGAGCAGTACTTC
TRBD1	TRBV3-1/TRBV3-2	NA	TRBJ1-1	CASSHEGTVAEAFF	TGTGCCAGCAGCCATGAGGGGACAGTGGCTGAAGCTTTCTTT
NA	TRBV4-2	NA	TRBJ2-1	CASSQDGFGNEQFF	TGTGCCAGCAGCCAAGACGGCTTCGGGAATGAGCAGTTCTTC
NA	TRBV3-1/TRBV3-2	NA	TRBJ2-7	CASSHPGEEQYF	TGTGCCAGCAGCCACCCCGGGGAGGAGCAGTACTTC